Following are 19 T cell receptor beta chains from one sample sequenced in a study of glioma-infiltrating T cells after dendritic cell vaccination. Time point noted: after dendritic cell vaccination, including at tumor progression/relapse. The method was immunoSEQ multiplex PCR; TCRdb's version includes in-frame clones alone and lacks a portion of them. The sample comprises approximately 85,000 clones, around 85% of which are singletons, and around 8.5% rests with the top ten. The sequences come from blood, collected after dendritic cell vaccination. Every receptor here comes from a human donor with glioblastoma.

This clone was picked up one time. The J gene is TRBJ1-6, the V gene TRBV6-6, with no clear D. Trimming pared 2 bases from V and 8 bases from J, leaving 7 bases between. Germline assignment: CDR1 MNHNY and CDR2 SVGAGI (reference sequence). This CDR3 has 13 residues. CDR3 amino acids: CASSYGEDSPLHF. For the CDR3, the DNA is TGTGCCAGCAGTTACGGGGAGGATTCACCCCTCCACTTT.

The rearrangement links TRBV19 to TRBJ2-1; tentative D call: TRBD1 (5 bases). Germline CDR1 reads LNHDA; CDR2 reads SQIVND (reference sequence). V was clipped by 7 bases and J by 4 bases, with 17 bases between them. The CDR3 has 15 residues. The DNA for the CDR3 is TGTGCCAGTACCTTTTCCAGGGTTGGGTACAATGAGCAGTTCTTC. It is translated as CASTFSRVGYNEQFF.

The chain has TRBV7-9 and TRBJ2-7, with a tentative D call TRBD1 (6 bases). The length of the CDR3 is 15 residues. Between the trimmed V and J ends, which lost 1 base and 0 bases, there was a span of 10 bases. CDR1 and CDR2 from the germline V gene are SEHNR and FQNEAQ (reference sequence). CDR3 in amino acids: CASSLGQGSSYEQYF. The CDR3 DNA sequence: TGTGCCAGCAGCTTAGGGCAGGGGAGCTCCTACGAGCAGTACTTC.

This CDR3 is CASSLFYEQFF. The CDR3, as DNA: TGTGCCAGCAGCTTATTCTATGAGCAGTTCTTC. The chain uses TRBV7-9 and TRBJ2-1; D is undetermined. The CDR3 is 11 amino acids. Germline loops: CDR1 SEHNR, CDR2 FQNEAQ (reference sequence). V lost 2 bases and J lost 8, with 4 bases in between.

The rearrangement uses TRBV11-2 and TRBJ1-2, with D possibly matching TRBD1 (5 bases). V lost 6 bases and J lost 6, with 14 bases in between. The CDR3 has 13 amino acids. Germline V gene lookup returns CDR1 SGHAT and CDR2 FQNNGV. CDR3 amino acids: CASRASGGNGYTF. The CDR3 coding sequence is TGTGCCAGCAGGGCTAGCGGGGGGAATGGCTACACCTTC.

The V and J genes are TRBV18 and TRBJ2-5; tentative D call: TRBD2 (5 bases). Germline CDR1 and CDR2: KGHSH and LQKENI. Deletions cut 6 bases from V and 2 bases from J, with 13 bases between. The length of the CDR3 is 14 residues. CDR3 amino acids: CASSPTRTQETQYF. The CDR3 DNA reads as TGTGCCAGCTCCCCAACTAGGACTCAAGAGACCCAGTACTTC.

This clone was counted a single time. V usage is TRBV9 and J usage is TRBJ2-1; TRBD2 matches at 12 bases. The CDR3 has 16 residues. CDR1 is SGDLS, CDR2 YYNGEE, per germline. Unmatched junction bases numbered 6, after V lost 4 bases and J lost 4 bases. Here the CDR3 reads CASSPGLAGLYNEQFF. CDR3 DNA sequence: TGTGCCAGCAGCCCTGGACTAGCGGGACTATACAATGAGCAGTTCTTC.

This clone occurred a few times. V gene TRBV2 combines with J gene TRBJ2-7, with a tentative D call TRBD2 (5 bases). This CDR3 has 13 residues. Germline V CDR1 and CDR2: SNHLY, FYNNEI. V gave up 6 bases and J gave up 3 bases, with 12 bases separating them. The DNA of the CDR3 is TGTGCCAGCAGCCCCGGAGGTGTCTACGAGCAGTACTTC. Translating it yields CASSPGGVYEQYF.

The chain is built from TRBV2 and TRBJ2-3, with D possibly being TRBD1 (5 bases). This CDR3 spans 14 amino acids. Trimming took 7 bases from V and 2 from J, leaving 13 bases between them. CDR1 and CDR2 from the germline V gene are SNHLY and FYNNEI. CDR3 region: CASKDRQNTDTQYF. The DNA for the CDR3 is TGTGCCAGCAAGGATCGACAGAACACAGATACGCAGTATTTT. Using reference TRBV2 and TRBJ2-3 for the parts outside the CDR3, the full variable domain is EPEVTQTPSHQVTQMGQEVILRCVPISNHLYFYWYRQILGQKVEFLVSFYNNEISEKSEIFDDQFSVERPDGSNFTLKIRSTKLEDSAMYFCASKDRQNTDTQYFGPGTRLTVL.

The CDR3: CATKRTGTYEQYF. CDR3 DNA: TGTGCCACCAAACGCACAGGGACCTACGAGCAGTACTTC. The chain is built from TRBV28 and TRBJ2-7; TRBD1 is a possible D gene (6 bases). V was pared by 10 bases and J by 2 bases, with 15 bases between. The CDR3 has 13 amino acids. Per the germline V gene, CDR1 is MDHEN and CDR2 is SYDVKM.

J is TRBJ1-6 and V is TRBV6-5; D call uncertain. There are 15 residues in the CDR3. In germline, CDR1 is MNHEY, CDR2 SVGAGI. V shed 8 bases and J shed 2 bases, with 13 bases lying between them. In nucleotides, the CDR3 is TGTGCCAGCGGACGTAGGGAGACCTATAATTCACCCCTCCACTTT. It yields the protein CASGRRETYNSPLHF.

On this clone itself: Other DNA sequences in the sample encode the same CDR3. The chain has TRBV7-3 and TRBJ2-3; unclear D gene. Looked up from germline, CDR1 is SGHTA and CDR2 is FQGTGA. This CDR3 is built from 14 residues. V was clipped by 5 bases and J by 0 bases, with 9 bases between them. The CDR3 loop is CASSPSGSTDTQYF. The CDR3 DNA is TGTGCCAGCAGCCCGTCGGGTAGCACAGATACGCAGTATTTT.

This clone was seen a few times. This CDR3 reads CASSPTSSYVTDTQYF. CDR3 bases: TGTGCCAGCAGCCCGACATCATCCTATGTGACAGATACGCAGTATTTT. The chain uses TRBV14 and TRBJ2-3; D is ambiguous. The CDR3 runs 16 residues. Trimming shortened V by 4 bases and J by 3 bases, and 17 bases separated the two germline ends. Germline values: CDR1 SGHDN, CDR2 FVKESK. The full variable domain, rest sourced from reference TRBV14 and TRBJ2-3, is EAGVTQFPSHSVIEKGQTVTLRCDPISGHDNLYWYRRVMGKEIKFLLHFVKESKQDESGMPNNRFLAERTGGTYSTLKVQPAELEDSGVYFCASSPTSSYVTDTQYFGPGTRLTVL.

The chain recombines TRBV2 with TRBJ1-2, with a tentative D call TRBD1 (5 bases). CDR1 is SNHLY, CDR2 FYNNEI, per germline. V lost 10 bases and J 2 bases, leaving 14 bases between the germline ends. The CDR3 has 13 residues. In DNA form, the CDR3 reads TGTGCCACGGGGGGGGGTTCAAACTATGGCTACACCTTC. It translates to CATGGGSNYGYTF.

The chain joins TRBV7-2 to TRBJ2-2; the match to TRBD2 covers 9 bases. The junction had 8 bases not matched to a gene; V was cut back by 2 bases and J by 4 bases. Per the germline V gene, CDR1 is SGHTA and CDR2 is FQGNSA. The CDR3 extends over 17 amino acids. The CDR3 protein is CASSLSTSGAVTGELFF. CDR3 bases: TGTGCCAGCAGCTTATCGACTAGCGGAGCCGTCACCGGGGAGCTGTTTTTT.

This chain uses TRBV6-5 with TRBJ1-4, with TRBD1 as a possible D gene (6 bases). V was trimmed by 0 bases and J by 7 bases, leaving 15 bases between them. This CDR3 contains 16 residues. Germline values: CDR1 MNHEY, CDR2 SVGAGI. CDR3 bases: TGTGCCAGCAGTTACTCGAGGAGCAGGGGCGGTGAAAAACTGTTTTTT. It is translated as CASSYSRSRGGEKLFF.

The rearrangement links TRBV13 to TRBJ2-3, with D perhaps TRBD1 (6 bases). This CDR3 is built from 14 residues. The V and J ends lost 2 bases and 3 bases respectively, with 9 bases between them. The germline V gene has CDR1 PRHDT and CDR2 FYEKMQ (reference sequence). CDR3: CASSLPGTTDTQYF. CDR3 coding DNA: TGTGCCAGCAGCTTACCAGGGACAACAGATACGCAGTATTTT.

The gene calls are TRBV11-1 and TRBJ2-1, with 13 bases lining up with TRBD2. The ends lost 4 bases at V and 9 bases at J; junction bases unmatched: 6. Germline V lookup: CDR1 SGHAT, CDR2 FQDESV (reference sequence). The CDR3 runs 15 residues. CDR3 sequence reads: CASSYSWTSGSEQFF. CDR3 bases: TGTGCCAGCAGCTACTCTTGGACTAGCGGGAGTGAGCAGTTCTTC.

The chain is built from TRBV6-1 and TRBJ2-7; D ambiguous. V gave up 2 bases and J gave up 1 base, with 24 bases separating them. This CDR3 comprises 19 residues. CDR1 and CDR2 from the germline V gene are MNHNS and SASEGT. The CDR3 DNA reads as TGTGCCAGCAGTGAAATATTTGCTTTAGGTAAGGAGTGGTCCTACGAGCAGTACTTC. Protein: CASSEIFALGKEWSYEQYF.